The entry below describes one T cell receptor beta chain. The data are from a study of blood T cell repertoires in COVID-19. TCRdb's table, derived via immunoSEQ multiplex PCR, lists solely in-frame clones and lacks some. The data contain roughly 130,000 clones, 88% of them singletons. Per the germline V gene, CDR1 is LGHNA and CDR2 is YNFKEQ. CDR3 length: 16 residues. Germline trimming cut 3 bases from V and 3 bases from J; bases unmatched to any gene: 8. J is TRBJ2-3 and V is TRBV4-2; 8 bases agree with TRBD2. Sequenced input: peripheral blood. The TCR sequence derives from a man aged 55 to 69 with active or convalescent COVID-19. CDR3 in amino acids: CASSHQAGVGTDTQYF. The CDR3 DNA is TGTGCCAGCAGCCATCAAGCGGGAGTTGGAACAGATACGCAGTATTTT.